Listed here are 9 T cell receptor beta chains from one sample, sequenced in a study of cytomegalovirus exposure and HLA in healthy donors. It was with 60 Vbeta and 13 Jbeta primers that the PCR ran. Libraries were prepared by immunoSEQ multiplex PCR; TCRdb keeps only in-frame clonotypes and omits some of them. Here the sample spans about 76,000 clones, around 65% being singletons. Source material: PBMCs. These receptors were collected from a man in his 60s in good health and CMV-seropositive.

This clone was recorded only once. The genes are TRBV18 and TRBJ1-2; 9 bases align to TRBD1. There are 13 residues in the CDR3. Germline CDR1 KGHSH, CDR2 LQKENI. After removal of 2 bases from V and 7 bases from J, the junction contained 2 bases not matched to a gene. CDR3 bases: TGTGCCAGCTCACCAGGGACAGGGACTGGCTACACCTTC. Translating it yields CASSPGTGTGYTF.

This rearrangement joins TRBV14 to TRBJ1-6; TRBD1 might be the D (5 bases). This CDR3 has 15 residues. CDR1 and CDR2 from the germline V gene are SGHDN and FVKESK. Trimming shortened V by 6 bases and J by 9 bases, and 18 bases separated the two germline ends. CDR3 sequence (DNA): TGTGCCAGCAGAAGACAGCCCACCCGTGGTTCACCCCTCCACTTT. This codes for CASRRQPTRGSPLHF.

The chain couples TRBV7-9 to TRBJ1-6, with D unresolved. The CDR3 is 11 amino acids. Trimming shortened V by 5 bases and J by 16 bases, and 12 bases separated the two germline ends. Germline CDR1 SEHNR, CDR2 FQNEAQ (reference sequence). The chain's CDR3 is CASSPGRGLHF. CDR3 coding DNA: TGTGCCAGCAGCCCTGGACGGGGACTCCACTTT.

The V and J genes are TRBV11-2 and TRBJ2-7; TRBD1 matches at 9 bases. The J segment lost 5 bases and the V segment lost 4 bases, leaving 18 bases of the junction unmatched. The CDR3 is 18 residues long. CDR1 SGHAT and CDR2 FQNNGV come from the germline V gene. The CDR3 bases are TGTGCCAGCAGCTACTTCCCGGGACAGGGTTTTTCTATGGACGAGCAGTACTTC. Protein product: CASSYFPGQGFSMDEQYF.

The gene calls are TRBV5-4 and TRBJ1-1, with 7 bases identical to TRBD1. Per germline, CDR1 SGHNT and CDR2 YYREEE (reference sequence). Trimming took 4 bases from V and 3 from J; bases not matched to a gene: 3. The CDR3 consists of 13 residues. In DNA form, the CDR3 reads TGTGCCAGCAGCGAGGGACAGTACACTGAAGCTTTCTTT. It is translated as CASSEGQYTEAFF.

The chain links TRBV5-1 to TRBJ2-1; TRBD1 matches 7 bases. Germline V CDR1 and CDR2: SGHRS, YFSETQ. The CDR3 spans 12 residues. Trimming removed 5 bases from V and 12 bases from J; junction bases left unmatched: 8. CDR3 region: CASRATTGSQFF. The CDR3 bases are TGCGCCAGCAGAGCTACGACAGGGTCGCAGTTCTTC.

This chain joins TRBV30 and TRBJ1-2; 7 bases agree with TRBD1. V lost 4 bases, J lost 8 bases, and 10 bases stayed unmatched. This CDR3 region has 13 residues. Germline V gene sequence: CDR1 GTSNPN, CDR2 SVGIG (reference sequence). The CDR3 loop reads CAWKTTGIRGYTF. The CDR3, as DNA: TGTGCCTGGAAGACGACAGGGATCAGAGGCTACACCTTC.

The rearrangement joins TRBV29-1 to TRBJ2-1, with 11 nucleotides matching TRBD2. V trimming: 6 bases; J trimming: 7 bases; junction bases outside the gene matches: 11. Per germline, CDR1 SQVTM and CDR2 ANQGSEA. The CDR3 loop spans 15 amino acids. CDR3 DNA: TGCAGCGTCCGCATACTAGCGGGAGAGGGGAATGAGCAGTTCTTC. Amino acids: CSVRILAGEGNEQFF.

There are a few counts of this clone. For the CDR3, the DNA is TGTGCCAGCAGCTTGGACGACAGACTCCAAGAGACCCAGTACTTC. It is translated as CASSLDDRLQETQYF. The chain links TRBV5-4 to TRBJ2-5, with TRBD1 as a possible D gene (5 bases). The CDR3 is 15 residues long. Germline V gene lookup returns CDR1 SGHNT and CDR2 YYREEE (reference sequence). V lost 0 bases to trimming and J lost 1 base, with 10 bases between them.